This entry concerns a single TCR beta chain. No antigen is known for it. TCRdb independently ran MiXCR on the RT-PCR reads; one entry per CDR3 protein. The table has just under 550,000 distinct CDR3 sequences, roughly 23% seen once. This record comes from a study of response to subunit inactivated influenza vaccine. Study results and limitations: Each seasonal flu vaccination may recruit only limited new T cells, authors suggested.

This same sample was also taken into another study, of T cells expressing NK-cell markers. This second study says: Making the TCR beta cDNA relied on 5'RACE template switching with UMIs. An anti-gamma-delta TCR antibody restricted sorting to alpha-beta TCR T cells in several experiments. Dominant NKG2C+ clonotype frequencies of 1.0-7.0% of CD8+ T cells were measured in over 5 donors. A few donors likewise had their CD3+CD56-NKG2C+ fraction led by these clonotypes.

The receptor was isolated from a man in his forties or fifties who received an inactivated influenza vaccine. Sequencing used CD4+ T cells sorted from PBMCs, obtained 11 to 12 days after vaccination.

The DNA of the CDR3 is TGTGCCAGCAGCTTAGCCCCAGGGGGCCCCGGGGAGCTGTTTTTT. Protein: CASSLAPGGPGELFF. The rearrangement links TRBV7-2 to TRBJ2-2; 8 bases line up with TRBD1. CDR1 is SGHTA and CDR2 is FQGNSA in the germline V gene. V lost 0 bases, J lost 6 bases, and 3 bases stayed unmatched. This CDR3 is 15 amino acids long.